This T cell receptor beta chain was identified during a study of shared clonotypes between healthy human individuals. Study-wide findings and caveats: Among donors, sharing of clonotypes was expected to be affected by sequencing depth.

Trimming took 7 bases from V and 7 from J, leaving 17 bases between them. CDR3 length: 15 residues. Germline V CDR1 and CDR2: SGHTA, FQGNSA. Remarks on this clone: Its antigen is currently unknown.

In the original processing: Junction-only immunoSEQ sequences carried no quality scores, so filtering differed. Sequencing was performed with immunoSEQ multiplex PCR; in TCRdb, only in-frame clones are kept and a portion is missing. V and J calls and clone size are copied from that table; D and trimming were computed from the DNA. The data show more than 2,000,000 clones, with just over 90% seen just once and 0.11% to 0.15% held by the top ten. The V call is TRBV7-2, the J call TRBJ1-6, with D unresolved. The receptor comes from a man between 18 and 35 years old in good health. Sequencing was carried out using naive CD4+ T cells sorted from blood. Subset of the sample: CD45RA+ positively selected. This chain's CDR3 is CASTSSDSQNSPLHF. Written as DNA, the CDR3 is TGTGCCAGCACCTCGTCGGACTCCCAAAATTCACCCCTCCACTTT.